One sample yielded the 30 T cell receptor beta chains listed below, sequenced in a study of spatial heterogeneity in lung cancer. In TCRdb, the 5' RACE reads were re-called with MiXCR into one record per CDR3 protein. Of approximately 2,100 distinct CDR3 sequences in the sample, 8.9% are singletons; the top ten hold roughly a tenth. Study results and caveats: Expanded intratumoral alpha and beta TCR counts tracked tumor mutation counts.

The time point denotes: sample taken at primary tumor resection. These TCRs' antigens remain unknown. This sample comprised lung tumor tissue, obtained at surgery. The origin of the receptors is a female donor with early-stage non-small cell lung cancer.

This clonotype is labeled medium-sized. The rearrangement links TRBV6-5 to TRBJ2-5, with 9 positions matching TRBD2. The CDR3 length is 17 residues. CDR1 is MNHEY, CDR2 SVGAGI, per germline. J lost 3 bases, V lost 0 bases, and 8 bases had no gene match. The CDR3 is CASSYSNRGRAKETQYF. CDR3 in DNA: TGTGCCAGCAGTTACTCGAATCGCGGGAGGGCAAAAGAGACCCAGTACTTC.

By its share, this clonotype is large (0.1 to 1%). V gene TRBV20-1 combines with J gene TRBJ2-2; D is possibly TRBD1 (5 bases). The length of the CDR3 is 15 residues. Trimming took off 2 bases at V and 7 bases at J, with 17 bases between the two ends. CDR1 and CDR2 (germline): DFQATT, SNEGSKA (reference sequence). The CDR3 loop reads CSARRQGPKNGELFF. DNA of the CDR3: TGCAGTGCTAGACGGCAGGGTCCAAAAAACGGGGAGCTGTTTTTT.

By its share, this clonotype is medium-sized. V gene TRBV18 combines with J gene TRBJ1-1, with D unresolved. Trimming removed 0 bases from V and 0 bases from J, with 5 bases in between. Looked up from germline, CDR1 is KGHSH and CDR2 is LQKENI. The CDR3 is 14 amino acids. CDR3 loop: CASSPPLMNTEAFF. CDR3 in DNA: TGTGCCAGCTCACCACCCTTGATGAACACTGAAGCTTTCTTT.

In its sample, this clonotype ranks as medium-sized. This chain connects TRBV11-2 to TRBJ2-1; D not certain. V dropped 1 base and J dropped 6 bases, with 7 bases sitting between them. The CDR3 is 13 amino acids. Germline CDR1 SGHAT, CDR2 FQNNGV. This chain's CDR3 is CASSLARSNEQFF. In nucleotides, the CDR3 is TGTGCCAGCAGCTTAGCCAGGTCCAATGAGCAGTTCTTC.

By sample fraction, this clonotype is medium-sized. The CDR3, as DNA: TGCGCCAGCAGCTTGGAACTAGCGGGTACAGATACGCAGTATTTT. Protein product: CASSLELAGTDTQYF. V is TRBV5-1 and J is TRBJ2-3; 9 bases agree with TRBD2. Unmatched junction bases numbered 2, after V lost 0 bases and J lost 3 bases. This CDR3 is 15 amino acids long. CDR1 is SGHRS, CDR2 YFSETQ, per germline.

By sample fraction, this clonotype is large (0.1 to 1%). J is TRBJ2-7 and V is TRBV10-3, with unresolved D. The CDR3 is made up of 11 amino acids. Germline CDR1 reads ENHRY; CDR2 reads SYGVKD. V gave up 2 bases and J gave up 3 bases, with 2 bases separating them. CDR3 protein: CAISEDYEQYF. The CDR3 DNA reads TGTGCCATCAGTGAGGACTACGAGCAGTACTTC.

By sample share, this clonotype is large. The rearrangement uses TRBV27 and TRBJ1-5; D may be TRBD1 (6 bases). The ends were cut back, 4 bases at V and 7 bases at J, with 14 bases in the middle. This CDR3 has 14 amino acids. Germline CDR1 is MNHEY and CDR2 is SMNVEV (reference sequence). CDR3 region: CASSSGAKGQPQHF. The CDR3 nucleotides read TGTGCCAGCAGTTCGGGGGCCAAGGGACAGCCCCAGCATTTT.

This clonotype has just a few counts. This sequence joins TRBV7-9 and TRBJ1-3; D not certain. Trimming removed 5 bases from V and 11 bases from J, with 16 bases in between. The germline V gene has CDR1 SEHNR and CDR2 FQNEAQ (reference sequence). The CDR3 is 13 residues long. CDR3 sequence (DNA): TGTGCCAGCAGCCCCCGGGCCCGGGAACCCATATATTTT. Its translation: CASSPRAREPIYF.

This clonotype counts as medium-sized. J is TRBJ2-7 and V is TRBV19, with D unclear. V was cut by 3 bases and J by 2 bases, with 14 bases left in between. From germline, CDR1 is LNHDA and CDR2 SQIVND (reference sequence). CDR3 size: 15 residues. Here the CDR3 DNA reads TGTGCCAGTAGTATTCGCCTAGTTGGCGCCTACGAGCAGTACTTC. It specifies CASSIRLVGAYEQYF.

This clonotype is medium-sized within its sample. The CDR3 spells CASSQVFRGGRNEKLFF. The DNA of the CDR3 is TGTGCCAGCAGCCAAGTGTTTCGGGGAGGCCGTAATGAAAAACTGTTTTTT. This chain joins TRBV4-2 and TRBJ1-4; D remains ambiguous. From germline, CDR1 is LGHNA and CDR2 YNFKEQ. CDR3 length: 17 amino acids. Trimming stripped 1 base from V and 4 bases from J, with 16 bases between.

This clonotype is medium-sized. The J gene is TRBJ2-7, the V gene TRBV7-2; D ambiguous. This CDR3 has 14 residues. Trimming took 3 bases from V and 3 from J, leaving 12 bases between them. Germline V gene sequence: CDR1 SGHTA, CDR2 FQGNSA. This chain's CDR3 is CASSLDSSYYEQYF. In nucleotides, the CDR3 is TGTGCCAGCAGCTTGGATAGCAGCTACTACGAGCAGTACTTC.

This clonotype counts as medium-sized. The rearrangement links TRBV7-9 to TRBJ2-1; the D call may be TRBD1 or TRBD2 (5 bases each). V was pared by 2 bases and J by 8 bases, with 19 bases between. This CDR3 region has 16 residues. Per germline, CDR1 SEHNR and CDR2 FQNEAQ (reference sequence). CDR3 loop: CASSLRGVGAGDEQFF. The CDR3 DNA follows: TGTGCCAGCAGCTTAAGAGGCGTTGGGGCCGGGGATGAGCAGTTCTTC.

A remark on this clonotype: One base away lies a much larger clone, so this may be a sequencing read error. J is TRBJ2-3 and V is TRBV5-4; D not certain. This CDR3 has 14 amino acids. Germline lookup yields CDR1 SGHNT and CDR2 YYREEE (reference sequence). CDR3 sequence: CASSLMLGTDTKYF. The CDR3, as DNA: TGTGCCAGCAGCTTGATGTTGGGAACAGATACGAAGTATTTT.

Relative to its sample, this clonotype is medium-sized (0.01 to 0.1%). The chain joins TRBV7-2 to TRBJ2-7; 9 bases agree with TRBD2. J lost 0 bases, V lost 9 bases, and 6 bases had no gene match. This CDR3 comprises 14 residues. Germline CDR1 and CDR2: SGHTA and FQGNSA. CDR3 nucleotides: TGTGCCAGTACTAGCGGGCCAGACTCCTACGAGCAGTACTTC. It is translated as CASTSGPDSYEQYF.

This clonotype ranks as medium-sized. The gene calls are TRBV3-2 and TRBJ2-3; TRBD2, the D gene given by the table, was not confirmed from the DNA. TRBV3-2 is described as a pseudogene. This CDR3 comprises 16 residues. The CDR3 protein is CASSQASGSMTDTQYF. The CDR3 DNA is TGTGCCAGCAGCCAAGCTAGCGGGAGCATGACAGATACGCAGTATTTT.

By frequency in the sample, this clonotype is large. The V call is TRBV6-5, the J call TRBJ1-1; unclear D gene. The CDR3 is 14 amino acids. Trimming took 6 bases from V and 0 from J, leaving 11 bases between them. Germline loops: CDR1 MNHEY, CDR2 SVGAGI. The CDR3 protein is CASRARTLNTEAFF. Written as DNA, the CDR3 is TGTGCCAGCAGGGCACGGACTTTGAACACTGAAGCTTTCTTT.

Within the sample, this clonotype is medium-sized (0.01 to 0.1%). This chain links TRBV20-1 with TRBJ2-1; the match to TRBD2 covers 13 bases. The CDR3 is made up of 15 amino acids. After removal of 4 bases from V and 9 bases from J, the junction contained 9 bases not matched to a gene. CDR1 and CDR2 from the germline V gene are DFQATT and SNEGSKA (reference sequence). The CDR3 protein is CSAILGTSGKAEQFF. The CDR3 nucleotides read TGCAGTGCTATCCTGGGGACTAGCGGGAAGGCTGAGCAGTTCTTC.

This clonotype qualifies as medium-sized. The chain recombines TRBV6-1 with TRBJ2-7; TRBD1 aligns across 10 bases. The V and J ends lost 6 bases and 4 bases, in that order; junction bases with no gene match: 6. CDR1 MNHNS and CDR2 SASEGT come from the germline V gene. The CDR3 is made up of 14 amino acids. The CDR3, as DNA: TGTGCCAGCAGCCTGGGGGACAGGGGTTACGAGCAGTACTTC. Translated: CASSLGDRGYEQYF.

This clonotype is medium-sized in the sample. This rearrangement joins TRBV5-1 to TRBJ2-2; 11 bases fit TRBD2. The germline CDR1 and CDR2 sequences are SGHRS and YFSETQ. J lost 7 bases, V lost 3 bases, and 17 bases had no gene match. The CDR3 has 19 amino acids. CDR3 nucleotides: TGCGCCAGCAGCTCCCTTGCGCCGTTAGCGGGAGGGAGAGTCGGGGAGCTGTTTTTT. Protein product: CASSSLAPLAGGRVGELFF. Variable domain in full (rest from reference TRBV5-1 and TRBJ2-2): KAGVTQTPRYLIKTRGQQVTLSCSPISGHRSVSWYQQTPGQGLQFLFEYFSETQRNKGNFPGRFSGRQFSNSRSEMNVSTLELGDSALYLCASSSLAPLAGGRVGELFFGEGSRLTVL.

In its sample, this clonotype is medium-sized (0.01 to 0.1%). This sequence joins TRBV20-1 and TRBJ2-7; unclear D gene. The CDR3 loop spans 14 amino acids. Deletions cut 3 bases from V and 1 base from J, with 13 bases between. The germline V gene encodes CDR1 DFQATT and CDR2 SNEGSKA (reference sequence). The CDR3 coding sequence is TGCAGTGCTAGGTGGACGGGTGGGTCCTACGAGCAGTACTTC. This translates into CSARWTGGSYEQYF.

In its sample, this clonotype is medium-sized. The chain couples TRBV12-3 or TRBV12-4 to TRBJ2-2; D possibly corresponds to TRBD2 (5 bases). V dropped 10 bases and J dropped 8 bases, with 14 bases sitting between them. This CDR3 region has 12 residues. DNA of the CDR3: TGTGCCATCAGGAGGTTGAGGGGGGAGCTGTTTTTT. Translation: CAIRRLRGELFF.

This clonotype is classed as medium-sized. J is TRBJ1-3 and V is TRBV5-4; 7 bases are shared with TRBD1. The CDR3 extends over 16 amino acids. Losses at the gene ends were 0 bases for V and 4 bases for J; bases not matched to a gene: 7. Looked up from germline, CDR1 is SGHNT and CDR2 is YYREEE (reference sequence). This CDR3 is CASSLAAGGSGNTIYF. The CDR3 nucleotides are TGTGCCAGCAGCTTGGCGGCAGGGGGTTCAGGAAACACCATATATTTT.

J is TRBJ2-5 and V is TRBV30; D unresolved. This CDR3 comprises 14 residues. Germline V gene lookup returns CDR1 GTSNPN and CDR2 SVGIG (reference sequence). V lost 0 bases to trimming and J lost 5 bases, with 13 bases between them. The CDR3: CAWSVSRGAETQYF. CDR3 coding DNA: TGTGCCTGGAGTGTATCCCGTGGCGCGGAGACCCAGTACTTC.

This clonotype is large by share. The rearrangement joins TRBV5-5 to TRBJ2-1, with 11 positions matching TRBD2. The junction had 9 bases not matched to a gene; V was cut back by 4 bases and J by 6 bases. Germline V lookup: CDR1 SGHKS, CDR2 YYEKEE (reference sequence). The CDR3 consists of 16 residues. The CDR3 region is CASSGAGTSGPNEQFF. Here the CDR3 DNA reads TGTGCCAGCAGCGGGGCCGGGACTAGCGGACCCAATGAGCAGTTCTTC.

This clonotype was counted a few times. The rearrangement uses TRBV20-1 and TRBJ1-1; weak D call: TRBD1 (6 bases). Trimming cost V 5 bases and J 2 bases, with 18 bases left between them. Germline CDR1 reads DFQATT; CDR2 reads SNEGSKA (reference sequence). This CDR3 is built from 15 residues. DNA of the CDR3: TGCAGTGCTTCTCGAGCGACAGGAGTTAACACTGAAGCTTTCTTT. Amino acid sequence: CSASRATGVNTEAFF.

This clonotype is judged medium-sized (0.01 to 0.1%). The chain is built from TRBV7-2 and TRBJ2-7; D is perhaps TRBD1 or TRBD2 (5 bases each). The germline V and J ends were trimmed by 8 bases and 3 bases, with 14 bases remaining between them. The CDR3 is 13 amino acids. Germline CDR1 reads SGHTA; CDR2 reads FQGNSA. The CDR3 coding sequence is TGTGCCAGCCAATTGGGACGAGTCTACGAGCAGTACTTC. It is translated as CASQLGRVYEQYF.

This clonotype is labeled as medium-sized. This chain joins TRBV4-3 and TRBJ2-2; 10 positions match TRBD2. J gave up 5 bases and V 6 bases, and 15 bases lay outside the gene matches. This CDR3 is built from 18 residues. In germline, CDR1 is LGHNA, CDR2 YSLEER. The CDR3 protein is CASSPYLLAGGWTGELFF. The CDR3 DNA is TGCGCCAGCAGTCCGTACTTATTAGCGGGGGGCTGGACCGGGGAGCTGTTTTTT.

Here the CDR3 DNA reads TGCGCCAGCAGCATCGGGACTAGCGGGGCCTTTACCACAGATACGCAGTATTTT. This translates into CASSIGTSGAFTTDTQYF. The rearrangement joins TRBV5-1 to TRBJ2-3; TRBD2 aligns across 13 bases. Germline V gives CDR1 SGHRS, CDR2 YFSETQ. The ends lost 4 bases at V and 2 bases at J; junction bases unmatched: 10. This CDR3 spans 18 amino acids.

This clonotype was seen a few times. The CDR3 DNA follows: TGCGCCAGCAGCCAAGGACAGGGGGCTTCACCCCTCCACTTT. This gives the protein CASSQGQGASPLHF. This chain uses TRBV4-1 with TRBJ1-6; TRBD1 matches at 10 bases. V lost 1 base to trimming and J lost 9 bases; unmatched junction nucleotides: 0. The CDR3 is made up of 14 amino acids. Germline loops: CDR1 MGHRA, CDR2 YSYEKL.

This clonotype is medium-sized within its sample. The rearrangement uses TRBV27 and TRBJ2-1; no reliable D call. The CDR3 has 14 residues. The germline V and J ends were trimmed by 5 bases and 6 bases, with 14 bases remaining between them. The V gene's germline CDR1 is MNHEY and CDR2 SMNVEV (reference sequence). CDR3 DNA sequence: TGTGCCAGCAGTCCTCTAGGCCCGTTCAATGAGCAGTTCTTC. It yields the protein CASSPLGPFNEQFF.